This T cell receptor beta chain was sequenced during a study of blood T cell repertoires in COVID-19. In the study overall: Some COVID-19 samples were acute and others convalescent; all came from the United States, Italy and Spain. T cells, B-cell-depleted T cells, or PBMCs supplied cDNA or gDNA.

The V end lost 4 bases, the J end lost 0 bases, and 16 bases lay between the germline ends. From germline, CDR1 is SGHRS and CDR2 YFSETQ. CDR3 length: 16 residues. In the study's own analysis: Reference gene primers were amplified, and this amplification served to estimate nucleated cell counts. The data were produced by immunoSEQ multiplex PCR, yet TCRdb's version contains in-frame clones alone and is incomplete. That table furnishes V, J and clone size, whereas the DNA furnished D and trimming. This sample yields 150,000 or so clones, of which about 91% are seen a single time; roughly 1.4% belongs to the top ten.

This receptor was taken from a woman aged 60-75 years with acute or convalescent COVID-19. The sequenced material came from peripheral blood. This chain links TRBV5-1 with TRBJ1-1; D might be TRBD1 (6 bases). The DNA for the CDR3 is TGCGCCAGCAGCATACAGGGTTCCGCTTTGAACACTGAAGCTTTCTTT. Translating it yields CASSIQGSALNTEAFF.